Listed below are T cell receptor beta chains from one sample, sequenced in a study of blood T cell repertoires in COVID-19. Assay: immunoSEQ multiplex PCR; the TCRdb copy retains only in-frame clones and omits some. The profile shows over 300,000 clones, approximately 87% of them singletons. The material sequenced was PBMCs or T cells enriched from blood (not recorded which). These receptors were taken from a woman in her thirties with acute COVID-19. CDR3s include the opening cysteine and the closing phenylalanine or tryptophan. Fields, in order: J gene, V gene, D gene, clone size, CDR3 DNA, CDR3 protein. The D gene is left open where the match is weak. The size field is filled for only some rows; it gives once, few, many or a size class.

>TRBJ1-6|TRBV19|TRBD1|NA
TGTGCCAGTAGACAGGGGGGTTTCGTAGGTTCACCCCTCCACTTT
CASRQGGFVGSPLHF
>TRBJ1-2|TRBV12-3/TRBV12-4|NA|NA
TGTGCCAGCAGGAGACAGGATGTCCGTGGCTACACCTTC
CASRRQDVRGYTF
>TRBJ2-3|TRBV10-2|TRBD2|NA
TGCGCCAGCAGTGAGTCTCCAGCGGGGGCAGATACGCAGTATTTT
CASSESPAGADTQYF
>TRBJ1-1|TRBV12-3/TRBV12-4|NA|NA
TGTGCCAGCAGTTTACGGGAGAACACTGAAGCTTTCTTT
CASSLRENTEAFF
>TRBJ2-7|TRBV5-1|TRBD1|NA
TGCGCCAGCAGCCCTGGACAGGCCGCTAAGCAGTACTTC
CASSPGQAAKQYF
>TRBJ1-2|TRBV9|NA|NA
TGTGCCAGCAGCGTAGAAGGGGGTCCTTTGTATGGCTACACCTTC
CASSVEGGPLYGYTF
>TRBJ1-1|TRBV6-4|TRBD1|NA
TGTGCCAGCAGGAACAGGGGGAACACTGAAGCTTTCTTT
CASRNRGNTEAFF
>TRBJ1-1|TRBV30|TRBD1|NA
TGTGCCGGGATTGGATATCGGGACAGGGGATCGGGCACTGAAGCTTTCTTT
CAGIGYRDRGSGTEAFF
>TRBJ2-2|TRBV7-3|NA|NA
TGTGCCAGCAGCTTACAGGAAAACACCGGGGAGCTGTTTTTT
CASSLQENTGELFF
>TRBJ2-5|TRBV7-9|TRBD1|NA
TGTGCCAGCAGCTTAAACAGGGGGCGGGAGACCCAGTACTTC
CASSLNRGRETQYF
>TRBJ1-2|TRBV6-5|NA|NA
TGTGCCAGCAGTATGGGCGGGGAGGCTAACTATGGCTACACCTTC
CASSMGGEANYGYTF
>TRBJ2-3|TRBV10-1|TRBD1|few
TGCGCCAGCAGTGAGGACAGGGACACAGATACGCAGTATTTT
CASSEDRDTDTQYF
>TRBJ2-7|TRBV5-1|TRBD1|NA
TGCGCCAGCAGCTCCCTACAGGGGGCCTCCTACGAGCAGTACTTC
CASSSLQGASYEQYF
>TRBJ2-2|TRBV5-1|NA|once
TGCGCCAGCAGCATATCACAGGGTCCCGGGGAGCTGTTTTTT
CASSISQGPGELFF
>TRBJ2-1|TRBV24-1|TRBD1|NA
TGTGCCACCAGAGGACAGGGCTCCTACAATGAGCAGTTCTTC
CATRGQGSYNEQFF
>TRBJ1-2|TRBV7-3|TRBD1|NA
TGTGCCAGCAGCTTAATGGGACAGGGCGTCTATGGCTACACCTTC
CASSLMGQGVYGYTF
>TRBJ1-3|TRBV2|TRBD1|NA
TGTGCCAGCAGTAGACAGGGTCCCGGAAACACCATATATTTT
CASSRQGPGNTIYF
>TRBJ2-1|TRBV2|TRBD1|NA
TGTGCCAGCAGTGGAGACAGGGGACCCTACAATGAGCAGTTCTTC
CASSGDRGPYNEQFF
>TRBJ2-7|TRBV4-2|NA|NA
TGTGCCAGCAGCCAAGATCCTCGGACTCCTTCCTACGAGCAGTACTTC
CASSQDPRTPSYEQYF
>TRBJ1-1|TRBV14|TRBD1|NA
TGTGCCAGCAGCCCCTACAGGGGGCACGGGGGTAGGGGCGCTGAAGCTTTCTTT
CASSPYRGHGGRGAEAFF
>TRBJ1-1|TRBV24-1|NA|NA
TGTGCCACCAGTGATTACGGGGGCACTGAAGCTTTCTTT
CATSDYGGTEAFF
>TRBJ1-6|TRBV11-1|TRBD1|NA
TGTGCCAGCAGCTTAAGGGGGCCCACTTCACCCCTCCACTTT
CASSLRGPTSPLHF
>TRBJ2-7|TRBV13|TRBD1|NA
TGTGCCAGCAGCCCTCGACAGGGAAACTACGAGCAGTACTTC
CASSPRQGNYEQYF
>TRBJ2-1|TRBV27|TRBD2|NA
TGTGCCAGCAGTAGCGGGACCGGGCCCTACAATGAGCAGTTCTTC
CASSSGTGPYNEQFF
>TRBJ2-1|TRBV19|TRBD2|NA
TGTGCCAGTAGTACTAGCGGGGCTGACAATGAGCAGTTCTTC
CASSTSGADNEQFF